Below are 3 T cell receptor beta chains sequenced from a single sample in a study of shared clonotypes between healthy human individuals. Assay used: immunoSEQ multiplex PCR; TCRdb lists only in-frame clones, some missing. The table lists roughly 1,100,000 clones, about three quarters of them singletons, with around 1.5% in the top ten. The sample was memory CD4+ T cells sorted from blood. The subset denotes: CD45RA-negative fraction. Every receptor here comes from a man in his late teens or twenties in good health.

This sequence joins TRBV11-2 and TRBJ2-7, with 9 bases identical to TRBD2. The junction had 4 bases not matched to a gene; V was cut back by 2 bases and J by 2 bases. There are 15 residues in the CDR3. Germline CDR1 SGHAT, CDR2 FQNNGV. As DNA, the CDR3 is TGTGCCAGCAGCTTAATGACTAGCGGAACCTACGAGCAGTACTTC. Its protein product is CASSLMTSGTYEQYF. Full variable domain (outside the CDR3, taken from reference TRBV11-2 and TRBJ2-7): EAGVAQSPRYKIIEKRQSVAFWCNPISGHATLYWYQQILGQGPKLLIQFQNNGVVDDSQLPKDRFSAERLKGVDSTLKIQPAKLEDSAVYLCASSLMTSGTYEQYFGPGTRLTVT.

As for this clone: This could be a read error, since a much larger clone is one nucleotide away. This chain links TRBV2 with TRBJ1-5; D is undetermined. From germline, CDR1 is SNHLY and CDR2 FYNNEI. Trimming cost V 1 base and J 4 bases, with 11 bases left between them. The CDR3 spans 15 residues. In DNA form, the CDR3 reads TGTGCCAGCAGTGAAGGCCCCTCCCCTAATCAGCCCCAGCATTTT. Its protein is CASSEGPSPNQPQHF.

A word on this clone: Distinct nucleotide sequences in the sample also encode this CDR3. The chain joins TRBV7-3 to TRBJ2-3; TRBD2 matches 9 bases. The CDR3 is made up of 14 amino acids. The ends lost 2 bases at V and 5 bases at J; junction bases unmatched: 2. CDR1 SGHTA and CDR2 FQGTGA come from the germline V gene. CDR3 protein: CASSLAGGRDTQYF. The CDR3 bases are TGTGCCAGCAGCTTAGCGGGGGGGAGAGATACGCAGTATTTT.